Included here is one T cell receptor beta chain sequence, with context. Its antigen remains unknown. TCRdb keeps only in-frame clones here, not all; method: immunoSEQ multiplex PCR. The sample records tens of thousands of clones, 75% to 95% being singletons. The V end lost 2 bases, the J end lost 2 bases, and 11 bases lay between the germline ends. Germline-derived CDR1 and CDR2 are KGHSH and LQKENI. This CDR3 has 15 residues. The record originates from a study of graft-versus-host responses after intestinal transplantation. About the study: Recipients underwent multivisceral, liver-intestinal, or isolated intestinal transplants.

Study outcomes and limitations: Early post-transplant HvG declines tracked with peak circulating GvH clone levels. Allografts of patients with graft-donor T cell macrochimerism showed high graft-versus-host to host-versus-graft clone ratios. The recipient marrow held GvH clones, and some of them showed up first in ileum or blood.

The source of this sequence is a human patient who received an intestinal transplant, so some T cells may come from the graft donor. The rearrangement uses TRBV18 and TRBJ2-3; D is unresolved. Material: PBMCs, obtained more than 650 days after intestinal transplant. The CDR3 protein is CASSPVGGSTDTQYF. The CDR3 nucleotides read TGTGCCAGCTCACCAGTTGGCGGATCCACAGATACGCAGTATTTT.